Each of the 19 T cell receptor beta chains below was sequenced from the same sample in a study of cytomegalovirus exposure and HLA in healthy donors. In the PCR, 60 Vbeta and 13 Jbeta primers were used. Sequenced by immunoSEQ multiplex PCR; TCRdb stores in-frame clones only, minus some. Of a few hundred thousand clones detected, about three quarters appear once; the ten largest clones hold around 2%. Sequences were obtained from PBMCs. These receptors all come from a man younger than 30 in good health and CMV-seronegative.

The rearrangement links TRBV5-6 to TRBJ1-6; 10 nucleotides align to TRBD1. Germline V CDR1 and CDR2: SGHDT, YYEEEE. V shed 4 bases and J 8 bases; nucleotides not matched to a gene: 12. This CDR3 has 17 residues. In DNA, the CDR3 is TGTGCCAGCAGCATTGACAGGGGGCTTAGCCTGTATTCACCCCTCCACTTT. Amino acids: CASSIDRGLSLYSPLHF.

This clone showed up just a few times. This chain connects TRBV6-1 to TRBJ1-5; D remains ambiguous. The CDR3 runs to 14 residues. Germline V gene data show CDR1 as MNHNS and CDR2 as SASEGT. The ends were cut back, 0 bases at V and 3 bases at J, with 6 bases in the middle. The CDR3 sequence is CASSEAQYNQPQHF. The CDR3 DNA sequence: TGTGCCAGCAGTGAAGCCCAGTACAATCAGCCCCAGCATTTT.

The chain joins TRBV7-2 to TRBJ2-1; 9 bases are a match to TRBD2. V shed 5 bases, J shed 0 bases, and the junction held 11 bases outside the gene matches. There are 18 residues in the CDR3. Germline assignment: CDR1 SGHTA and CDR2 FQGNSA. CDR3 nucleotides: TGTGCCAGCAGCCCGCAGGTAGCGGGGGTTAACTCCTACAATGAGCAGTTCTTC. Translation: CASSPQVAGVNSYNEQFF.

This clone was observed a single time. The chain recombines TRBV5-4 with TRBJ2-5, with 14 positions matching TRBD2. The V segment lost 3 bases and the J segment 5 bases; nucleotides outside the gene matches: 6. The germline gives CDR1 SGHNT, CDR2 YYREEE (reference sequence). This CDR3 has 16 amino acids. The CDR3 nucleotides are TGTGCCAGCAGCTCGACTAGCGGGGGGGCCTGGGAGACCCAGTACTTC. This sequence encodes CASSSTSGGAWETQYF. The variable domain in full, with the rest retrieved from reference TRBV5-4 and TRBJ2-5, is ETGVTQSPTHLIKTRGQQVTLRCSSQSGHNTVSWYQQALGQGPQFIFQYYREEENGRGNFPPRFSGLQFPNYSSELNVNALELDDSALYLCASSSTSGGAWETQYFGPGTRLLVL.

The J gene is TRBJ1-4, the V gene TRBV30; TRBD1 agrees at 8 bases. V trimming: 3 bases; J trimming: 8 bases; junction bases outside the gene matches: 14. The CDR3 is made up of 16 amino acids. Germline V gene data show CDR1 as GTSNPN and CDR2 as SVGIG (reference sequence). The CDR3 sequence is CAWSPNGQGLGEKLFF. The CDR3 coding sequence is TGTGCCTGGAGCCCTAATGGACAGGGTCTCGGGGAAAAACTGTTTTTT.

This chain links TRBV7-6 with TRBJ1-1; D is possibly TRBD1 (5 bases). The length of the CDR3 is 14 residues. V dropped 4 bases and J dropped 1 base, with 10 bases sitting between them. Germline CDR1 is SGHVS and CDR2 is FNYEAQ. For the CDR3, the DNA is TGTGCCAGCAGCTCGCTGACAGCGAACACTGAAGCTTTCTTT. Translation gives CASSSLTANTEAFF.

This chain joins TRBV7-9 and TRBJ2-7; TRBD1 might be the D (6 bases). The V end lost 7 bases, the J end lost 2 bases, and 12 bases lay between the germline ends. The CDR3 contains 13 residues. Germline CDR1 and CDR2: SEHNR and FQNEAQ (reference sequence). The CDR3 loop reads CASTPTGTYEQYF. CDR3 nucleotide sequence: TGTGCCAGCACCCCGACAGGAACCTACGAGCAGTACTTC.

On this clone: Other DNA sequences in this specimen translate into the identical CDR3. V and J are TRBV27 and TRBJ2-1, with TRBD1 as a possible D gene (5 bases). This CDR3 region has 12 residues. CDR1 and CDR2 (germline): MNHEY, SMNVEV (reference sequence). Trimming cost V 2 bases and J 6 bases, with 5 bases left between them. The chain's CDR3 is CASSLTGNEQFF. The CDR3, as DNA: TGTGCCAGCAGTTTAACAGGCAATGAGCAGTTCTTC.

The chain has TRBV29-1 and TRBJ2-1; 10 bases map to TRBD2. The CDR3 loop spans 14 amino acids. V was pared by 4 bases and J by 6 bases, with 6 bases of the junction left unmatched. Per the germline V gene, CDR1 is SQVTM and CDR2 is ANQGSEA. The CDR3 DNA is TGCAGCGTTGGAGGCACTAGCGGGGCCAATGAGCAGTTCTTC. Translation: CSVGGTSGANEQFF.

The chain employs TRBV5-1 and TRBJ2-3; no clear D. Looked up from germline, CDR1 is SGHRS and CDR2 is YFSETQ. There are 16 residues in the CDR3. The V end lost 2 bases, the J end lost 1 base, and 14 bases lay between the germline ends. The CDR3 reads CASSLRGSTGTDTQYF. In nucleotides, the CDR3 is TGCGCCAGCAGCTTAAGAGGATCGACCGGCACAGATACGCAGTATTTT.

CDR3 region: CASSQGRKGTGQDSYEQYF. CDR3 DNA: TGTGCCAGCAGCCAAGGAAGAAAAGGGACGGGACAGGACTCCTACGAGCAGTACTTC. This sequence joins TRBV4-2 and TRBJ2-7; TRBD1 matches 8 bases. The CDR3 length is 19 residues. The V gene end was trimmed by 1 base and the J gene end by 0 bases; junction bases not matched to a gene: 14. Germline V gene data show CDR1 as LGHNA and CDR2 as YNFKEQ.

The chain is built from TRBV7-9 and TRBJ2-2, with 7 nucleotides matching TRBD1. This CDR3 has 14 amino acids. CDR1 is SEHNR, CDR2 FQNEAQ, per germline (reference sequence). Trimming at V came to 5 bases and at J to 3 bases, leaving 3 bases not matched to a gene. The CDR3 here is CASSRDRDTGELFF. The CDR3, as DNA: TGTGCCAGCAGCCGGGACAGAGACACCGGGGAGCTGTTTTTT.

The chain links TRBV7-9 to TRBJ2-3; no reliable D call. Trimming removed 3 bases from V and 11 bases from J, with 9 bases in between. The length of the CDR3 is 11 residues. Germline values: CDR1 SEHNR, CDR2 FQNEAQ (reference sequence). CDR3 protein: CASSFTLEQYF. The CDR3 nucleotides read TGTGCCAGCAGCTTCACTCTAGAGCAGTATTTT.

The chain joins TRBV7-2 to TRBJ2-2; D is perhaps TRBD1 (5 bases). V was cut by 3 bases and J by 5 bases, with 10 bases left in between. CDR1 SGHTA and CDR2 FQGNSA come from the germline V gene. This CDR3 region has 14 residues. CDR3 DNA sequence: TGTGCCAGCAGCTTTCTCAGGGAAACCGGGGAGCTGTTTTTT. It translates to CASSFLRETGELFF.

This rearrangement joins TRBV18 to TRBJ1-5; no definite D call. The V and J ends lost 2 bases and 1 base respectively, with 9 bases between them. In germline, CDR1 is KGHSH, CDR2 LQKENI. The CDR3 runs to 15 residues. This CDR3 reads CASSPGDHSNQPQHF. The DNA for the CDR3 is TGTGCCAGCTCACCAGGAGATCACAGCAATCAGCCCCAGCATTTT. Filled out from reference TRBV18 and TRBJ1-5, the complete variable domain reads NAGVMQNPRHLVRRRGQEARLRCSPMKGHSHVYWYRQLPEEGLKFMVYLQKENIIDESGMPKERFSAEFPKEGPSILRIQQVVRGDSAAYFCASSPGDHSNQPQHFGDGTRLSIL.

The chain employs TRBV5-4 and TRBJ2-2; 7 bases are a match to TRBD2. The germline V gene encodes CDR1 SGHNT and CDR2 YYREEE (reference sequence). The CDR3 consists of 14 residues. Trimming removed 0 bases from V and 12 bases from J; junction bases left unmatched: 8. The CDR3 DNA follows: TGTGCCAGCAGCTTGGGGGGGGGACCCGGCAAGCTGTTTTTT. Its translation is CASSLGGGPGKLFF.

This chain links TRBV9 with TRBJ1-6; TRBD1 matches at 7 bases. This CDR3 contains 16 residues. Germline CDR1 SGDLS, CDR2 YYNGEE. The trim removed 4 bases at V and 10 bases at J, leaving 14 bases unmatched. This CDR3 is CASSPEPTGFGSPLHF. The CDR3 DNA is TGTGCCAGCAGCCCCGAGCCGACAGGGTTTGGGTCACCCCTCCACTTT.

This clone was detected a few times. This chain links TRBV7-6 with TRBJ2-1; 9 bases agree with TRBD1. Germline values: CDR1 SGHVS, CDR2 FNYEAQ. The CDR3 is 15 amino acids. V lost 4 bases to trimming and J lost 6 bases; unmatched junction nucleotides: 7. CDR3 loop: CASSSGTGLSNEQFF. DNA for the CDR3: TGTGCCAGCAGCTCTGGGACAGGGCTTAGCAATGAGCAGTTCTTC.

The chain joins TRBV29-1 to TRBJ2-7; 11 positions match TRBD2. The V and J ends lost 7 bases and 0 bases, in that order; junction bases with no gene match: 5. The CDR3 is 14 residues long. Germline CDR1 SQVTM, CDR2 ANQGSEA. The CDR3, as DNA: TGCAGCGCCACGGGACTAGCGGACTCCTACGAGCAGTACTTC. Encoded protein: CSATGLADSYEQYF.